These 14 T cell receptor beta chains were all obtained from the same sample, sequenced in a study of T cells in Graves' hyperthyroidism and ophthalmopathy (dated by TCRdb to about 2019). Library method: multiplex PCR. TCRdb shows the sequencer as Illumina HiSeq 2000. The TCR beta CDR3 regions were amplified from RNA transcripts. For the first round of RT-PCR on the TCR CDR3, the HTBI primer set was used together with the Qiagen OneStep RT-PCR kit. The public reads were reprocessed in TCRdb via fastp at Q25 and MiXCR, keeping in-frame beta chains. Identical CDR3 proteins give one entry, which carries the most common genes and DNA. For this sample the table gives hundreds of thousands of distinct CDR3 sequences, of which around 20% were detected only once. The ten largest account for 50% to 75% of the sample. Material for sequencing was blood. These receptors came from a man aged 25 to 40 with Graves' ophthalmopathy.

The chain joins TRBV29-1 to TRBJ2-5, with 9 positions matching TRBD2. CDR3 size: 15 residues. J lost 5 bases, V lost 1 base, and 8 bases had no gene match. In germline, CDR1 is SQVTM, CDR2 ANQGSEA. CDR3 loop: CSVEVAGGVGETQYF. The CDR3 region has the DNA TGCAGCGTTGAAGTGGCGGGAGGGGTGGGGGAGACCCAGTACTTC.

This clonotype has more than one count but fewer than ten. The V gene is TRBV4-2, the J gene TRBJ1-1, with a tentative D call TRBD1 (5 bases). Germline loops: CDR1 LGHNA, CDR2 YNFKEQ. V dropped 0 bases and J dropped 4 bases, with 6 bases sitting between them. The CDR3 consists of 13 residues. The CDR3 protein is CASSQDGGTEAFF. In DNA, the CDR3 is TGTGCCAGCAGCCAAGATGGGGGCACTGAAGCTTTCTTT.

This clonotype was counted between two and nine times. This chain links TRBV20-1 with TRBJ2-7; 16 bases fit TRBD2. Trimming removed 1 base from V and 7 bases from J; junction bases left unmatched: 4. The CDR3 loop spans 15 amino acids. CDR1 is DFQATT, CDR2 SNEGSKA, per germline (reference sequence). CDR3 nucleotides: TGCAGTGCTAGAGTTGGGACTAGCGGGAGGGGAGAGCAGTACTTC. Amino acid sequence: CSARVGTSGRGEQYF.

With regard to this clonotype: Sequence at one end of the junction differs from germline and may be a read error. The chain joins TRBV27 to TRBJ2-6; D possibly corresponds to TRBD2 (6 bases). The CDR3 extends over 18 amino acids. Germline values: CDR1 MNHEY, CDR2 SMNVEV (reference sequence). In DNA, the CDR3 is TGTGCCAGCAGTTTTTTCGCGGGGCTAGACTCTGGGGCCGACGTCCTGACTTTC. Amino acid sequence: CASSFFAGLDSGADVLTF.

The CDR3 DNA reads as TGTGCCAGCAGCTCTTCGGACAGCTACACAGATACGCAGTATTTT. This gives the protein CASSSSDSYTDTQYF. The rearrangement joins TRBV13 to TRBJ2-3; tentatively, D is TRBD1 (6 bases). V lost 4 bases and J 2 bases, leaving 13 bases between the germline ends. The CDR3 totals 15 residues. CDR1 and CDR2 (germline): PRHDT, FYEKMQ (reference sequence).

This clonotype was recorded once. The gene calls are TRBV7-9 and TRBJ2-7; 8 nucleotides align to TRBD1. CDR1 is SEHNR, CDR2 FQNEAQ, per germline (reference sequence). V shed 5 bases and J 6 bases; nucleotides not matched to a gene: 12. The CDR3 is 15 amino acids. This CDR3 reads CASSDPGRGRSEQYF. In DNA form, the CDR3 reads TGTGCCAGCAGCGACCCGGGCAGGGGGCGGTCCGAGCAGTACTTC.

This clonotype was detected many times. The rearrangement links TRBV12-3 or TRBV12-4 to TRBJ1-3; D is possibly TRBD1 (5 bases). Trimming took off 5 bases at V and 0 bases at J, with 11 bases between the two ends. The CDR3 has 15 residues. CDR3: CASSPDSFSGNTIYF. In nucleotides, the CDR3 is TGTGCCAGCAGTCCCGACAGCTTCTCTGGAAACACCATATATTTT.

The rearrangement uses TRBV6-9 and TRBJ2-3, with 7 positions matching TRBD1. This CDR3 has 16 amino acids. Germline V gene data show CDR1 as MNHGY and CDR2 as SVAAGI. Trimming cost V 3 bases and J 5 bases; bases outside gene matches: 11. The CDR3 here is CASSYLGTDVGDTQYF. CDR3 nucleotide sequence: TGTGCCAGCAGTTACTTGGGGACAGACGTGGGAGATACGCAGTATTTT.

This clonotype was picked up many times. The genes are TRBV2 and TRBJ1-2; 7 nucleotides agree with TRBD1. CDR1 and CDR2 from the germline V gene are SNHLY and FYNNEI. CDR3 length equals 14 residues. With V trimmed by 7 bases and J by 8 bases, 13 bases remained unmatched. The DNA for the CDR3 is TGTGCCAGCACCCCGCGGGAGACAGGGCCGGGCTACACCTTC. Translated: CASTPRETGPGYTF.

This clonotype has only one observation. This sequence joins TRBV27 and TRBJ2-1; D ambiguous. The germline CDR1 and CDR2 sequences are MNHEY and SMNVEV (reference sequence). The CDR3 runs to 12 residues. V shed 2 bases and J shed 5 bases, with 4 bases lying between them. The DNA for the CDR3 is TGTGCCAGCAGTTTAATCAACAATGAGCAGTTCTTC. Its protein product is CASSLINNEQFF.

This clonotype was recorded at least ten times. The CDR3 DNA sequence: TGTGCCACCAGCAGAGATCTACGGAGTGCGAACACCGGGGAGCTGTTTTTT. Protein sequence: CATSRDLRSANTGELFF. The chain is built from TRBV15 and TRBJ2-2; D gene uncertain. V lost 0 bases, J lost 0 bases, and 11 bases lay in between. The CDR3 contains 17 residues. Germline-derived CDR1 and CDR2 are LNHNV and YYDKDF (reference sequence).

This clonotype was seen only a few times. The chain joins TRBV15 to TRBJ1-6; D uncertain. The CDR3 runs to 14 residues. Germline assignment: CDR1 LNHNV and CDR2 YYDKDF (reference sequence). V shed 0 bases and J shed 7 bases, with 7 bases lying between them. This CDR3 is CATSRDGENSPLHF. As DNA, the CDR3 is TGTGCCACCAGCAGAGATGGGGAGAATTCACCCCTCCACTTT.

Many counts were recorded for this clonotype. V and J are TRBV28 and TRBJ2-7; D gene uncertain. Germline V gene data show CDR1 as MDHEN and CDR2 as SYDVKM. The CDR3 has 14 amino acids. V gave up 8 bases and J gave up 1 base, with 15 bases separating them. The CDR3 nucleotides are TGTGCCAGCGGCATACTGGACGGATCCTACGAGCAGTACTTC. It yields the protein CASGILDGSYEQYF.

A few counts support this clonotype. The chain recombines TRBV20-1 with TRBJ2-7, with D tentatively TRBD2 (5 bases). V was trimmed by 6 bases and J by 0 bases, leaving 15 bases between them. In germline, CDR1 is DFQATT, CDR2 SNEGSKA (reference sequence). There are 14 residues in the CDR3. The CDR3, as DNA: TGCAGTGCACGAGGACTTACCGGCTCCTACGAGCAGTACTTC. Its protein product is CSARGLTGSYEQYF.